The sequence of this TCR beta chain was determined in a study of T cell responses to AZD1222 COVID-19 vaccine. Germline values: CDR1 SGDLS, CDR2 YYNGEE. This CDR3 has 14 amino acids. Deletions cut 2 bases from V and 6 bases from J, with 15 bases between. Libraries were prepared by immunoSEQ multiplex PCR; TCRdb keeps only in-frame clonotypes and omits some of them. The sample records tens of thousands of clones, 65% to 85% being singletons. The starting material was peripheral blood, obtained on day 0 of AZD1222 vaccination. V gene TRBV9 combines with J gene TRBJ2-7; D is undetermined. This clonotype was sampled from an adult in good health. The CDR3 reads CASSVGELSSEQYF. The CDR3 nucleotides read TGTGCCAGCAGCGTTGGCGAGTTGTCGTCCGAGCAGTACTTC.